The rows below give T cell receptor beta chains drawn from one sample of a study of T cell responses to AZD1222 COVID-19 vaccine. TCRdb's copy holds only in-frame clones and misses some; the assay was immunoSEQ multiplex PCR. The sample carries 150,000 to 200,000 clones, 87% recorded once. The input for sequencing was peripheral blood, taken on day 0 of MenACWY control vaccination. The receptors originated from an adult in good health. The CDR3 runs from the conserved cysteine through the conserved F or W. Fields, in order: clone size, J gene, D gene, V gene, CDR3 length, CDR3 protein, CDR3 DNA. D genes are given only for firm matches. Clone size is not always given. Where it is, it says once, few, many or a class for expanded clones.

clone size: NA
J gene: TRBJ2-3
D gene: NA
V gene: TRBV7-2
CDR3 length: 12
CDR3 protein: CASSYPRAQEYF
CDR3 DNA: TGTGCCAGCAGCTACCCTAGGGCACAGGAGTATTTT

clone size: NA
J gene: TRBJ2-1
D gene: NA
V gene: TRBV18
CDR3 length: 17
CDR3 protein: CASSPGGTSLSYNEQFF
CDR3 DNA: TGTGCCAGCTCACCTGGAGGGACTTCTCTCTCCTACAATGAGCAGTTCTTC

clone size: few
J gene: TRBJ2-1
D gene: TRBD1
V gene: TRBV7-3
CDR3 length: 13
CDR3 protein: CASSLGTGNEQFF
CDR3 DNA: TGTGCCAGCAGCCTAGGGACAGGCAATGAGCAGTTCTTC

clone size: NA
J gene: TRBJ1-5
D gene: NA
V gene: TRBV30
CDR3 length: 15
CDR3 protein: CAWSTTGTVNQPQHF
CDR3 DNA: TGTGCCTGGAGTACTACAGGGACTGTCAATCAGCCCCAGCATTTT

clone size: once
J gene: TRBJ1-3
D gene: NA
V gene: TRBV6-5
CDR3 length: 14
CDR3 protein: CASSYDRKGNTIYF
CDR3 DNA: TGTGCCAGCAGTTACGACCGGAAGGGAAACACCATATATTTT

clone size: NA
J gene: TRBJ2-7
D gene: TRBD2
V gene: TRBV10-3
CDR3 length: 16
CDR3 protein: CAISPLSGRSSYEQYF
CDR3 DNA: TGTGCCATCAGTCCACTTAGCGGGAGGTCTTCCTACGAGCAGTACTTC

clone size: NA
J gene: TRBJ2-7
D gene: NA
V gene: TRBV12-3/TRBV12-4
CDR3 length: 13
CDR3 protein: CASSLIGFHEQYF
CDR3 DNA: TGTGCCAGCAGTTTAATCGGGTTCCACGAGCAGTACTTC

clone size: NA
J gene: TRBJ1-2
D gene: TRBD1
V gene: TRBV13
CDR3 length: 14
CDR3 protein: CASSLFQGDYGYTF
CDR3 DNA: TGTGCCAGCAGCTTATTTCAGGGGGACTATGGCTACACCTTC

clone size: NA
J gene: TRBJ2-1
D gene: TRBD1
V gene: TRBV18
CDR3 length: 17
CDR3 protein: CASSPRAGTEYYNEQFF
CDR3 DNA: TGTGCCAGCTCACCTCGAGCCGGGACAGAGTACTACAATGAGCAGTTCTTC

clone size: NA
J gene: TRBJ1-6
D gene: NA
V gene: TRBV10-3
CDR3 length: 13
CDR3 protein: CAIREQQDSPLHF
CDR3 DNA: TGTGCCATCAGGGAACAACAGGATTCACCCCTCCACTTT

clone size: many
J gene: TRBJ1-3
D gene: NA
V gene: TRBV6-5
CDR3 length: 15
CDR3 protein: CASTLGGRAGNTIYF
CDR3 DNA: TGTGCCAGCACCCTAGGTGGCAGGGCGGGAAACACCATATATTTT

clone size: NA
J gene: TRBJ2-1
D gene: NA
V gene: TRBV7-2
CDR3 length: 15
CDR3 protein: CASSLGSASYNEQFF
CDR3 DNA: TGTGCCAGCAGCTTAGGATCAGCCTCATACAATGAGCAGTTCTTC

clone size: NA
J gene: TRBJ2-5
D gene: TRBD1
V gene: TRBV4-2
CDR3 length: 15
CDR3 protein: CASSQEGQGPETQYF
CDR3 DNA: TGTGCCAGCAGCCAGGAGGGACAGGGTCCAGAGACCCAGTACTTC

clone size: NA
J gene: TRBJ2-5
D gene: NA
V gene: TRBV28
CDR3 length: 15
CDR3 protein: CASSNPKEGTETQYF
CDR3 DNA: TGTGCCAGCAGCAACCCTAAGGAGGGAACAGAGACCCAGTACTTC